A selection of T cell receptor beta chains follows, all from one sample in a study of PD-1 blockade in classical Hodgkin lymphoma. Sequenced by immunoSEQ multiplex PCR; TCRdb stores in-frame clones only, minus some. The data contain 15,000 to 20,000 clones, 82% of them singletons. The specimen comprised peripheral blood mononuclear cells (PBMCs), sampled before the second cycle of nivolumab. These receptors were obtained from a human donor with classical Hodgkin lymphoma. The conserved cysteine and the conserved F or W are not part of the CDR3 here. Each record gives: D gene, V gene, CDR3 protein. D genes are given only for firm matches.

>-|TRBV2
ASSEAVRGSGANVLT
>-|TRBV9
ASGGDSMNTEAF
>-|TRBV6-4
ASSPPEELGKYEQY
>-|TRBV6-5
ASSYSWEGGKKAF
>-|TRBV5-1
ASSWTGRGPYNEQF
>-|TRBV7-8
ASSTLRVVGETQY
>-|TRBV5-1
ASSLALNGGELF
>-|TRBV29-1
SVMGQLNTEAF
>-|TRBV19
ASERVGNTEAF
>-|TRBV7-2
ASMSGYGYT
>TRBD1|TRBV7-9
ASSFLTGQSEAF
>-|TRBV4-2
ASSPLQGDYGYT
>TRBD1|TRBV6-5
ASRSQGGYGYT
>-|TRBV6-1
ASSEEQYRYEQY
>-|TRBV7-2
ASSLGAATNEKLF
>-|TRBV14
ASSQDWSRSSYEQY
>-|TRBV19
ASRDVAEGYT
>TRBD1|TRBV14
ASSPGGGNTIY
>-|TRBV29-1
SVVWGTGGEKLF
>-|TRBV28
ASRRSGDTNEKLF
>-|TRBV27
ASSASRRGYEQY
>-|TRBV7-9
ASTNGQLGTQY
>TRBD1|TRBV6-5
ASSATGGKSEKLF